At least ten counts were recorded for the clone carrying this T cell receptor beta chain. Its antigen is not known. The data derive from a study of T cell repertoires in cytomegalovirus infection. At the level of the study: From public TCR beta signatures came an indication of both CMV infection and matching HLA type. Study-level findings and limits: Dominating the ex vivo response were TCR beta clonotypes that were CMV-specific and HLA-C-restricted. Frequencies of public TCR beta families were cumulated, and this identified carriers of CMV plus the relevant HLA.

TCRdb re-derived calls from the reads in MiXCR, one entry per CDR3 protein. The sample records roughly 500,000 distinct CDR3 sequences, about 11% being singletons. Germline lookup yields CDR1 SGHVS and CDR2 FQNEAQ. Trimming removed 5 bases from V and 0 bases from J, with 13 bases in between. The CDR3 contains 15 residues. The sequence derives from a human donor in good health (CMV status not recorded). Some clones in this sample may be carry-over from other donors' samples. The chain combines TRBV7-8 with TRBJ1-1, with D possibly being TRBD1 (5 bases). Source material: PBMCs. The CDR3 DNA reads TGTGCCAGCAGCGCCCTCGCGGGGCTGAACACTGAAGCTTTCTTT. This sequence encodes CASSALAGLNTEAFF.